A selection of T cell receptor beta chains follows, all from one sample in a study of blood T cell repertoires in COVID-19. Sequenced by immunoSEQ multiplex PCR; TCRdb stores in-frame clones only, minus some. This sample has more than 100,000 clones, with 70% to 90% found just once. Sequencing was done on a sample of peripheral blood. The source is a woman in her fifties or sixties with acute or convalescent COVID-19. Each CDR3 is given with its conserved first and last residue. Size values are once, few and many counts, or a class for expanded clones, and some rows have none.

j_gene	v_gene	len	abundance	CDR3aa
TRBJ2-3	TRBV5-8	15	NA	CASSLSSPVGDTQYF
TRBJ1-6	TRBV28	12	NA	CASSSTLSTLHF
TRBJ2-1	TRBV7-9	16	NA	CASSLASGTGGNEQFF
TRBJ2-2	TRBV7-9	14	NA	CASSSPLPGGELFF
TRBJ2-6	TRBV10-3	17	NA	CAIRGGPVGSGANVLTF
TRBJ1-1	TRBV19	16	NA	CASSKGWTGGDTEAFF
TRBJ1-5	TRBV18	17	NA	CASSITGQGAHPRPQHF
TRBJ1-2	TRBV6-5	14	NA	CASSYSSGLGGYTF
TRBJ2-7	TRBV6-5	15	NA	CASSLASGGPYEQYF
TRBJ2-1	TRBV15	16	few	CATSSWTSGSSNEQFF
TRBJ1-2	TRBV4-2	14	NA	CASSQTGNNYGYTF
TRBJ1-4	TRBV10-3	14	NA	CAISQGQGNEKLFF
TRBJ2-1	TRBV5-1	14	NA	CASSLGAAIGEQFF
TRBJ2-5	TRBV28	16	NA	CASSGEFGSGGETQYF
TRBJ1-5	TRBV9	14	NA	CASSMTGGNQPQHF
TRBJ1-1	TRBV19	11	NA	CASTMNTEAFF
TRBJ1-1	TRBV6-1	12	NA	CASSELPQRTFF
TRBJ2-7	TRBV9	15	NA	CASSVGTVGAGEQYF